This TCR beta chain is from a study of patients and donors after allogeneic stem cell transplantation. There are a few counts of this clonotype. TCRdb re-called the RT-PCR reads with MiXCR, one entry per CDR3 protein. The sample has 410,000 or so distinct CDR3 sequences; 16% are singletons. Input material: blood, either unsorted or a sorted T cell fraction (not recorded which). The receptor was derived from a human donor who was either an allogeneic HSCT recipient or a stem cell or donor lymphocyte infusion donor (not recorded which). It is not recorded whose cells these are; they may come from a transplant donor.

CDR3 protein: CSAPDTYEQYF. CDR3 bases: TGCAGTGCCCCGGACACTTACGAGCAGTACTTC. The rearrangement uses TRBV20-1 and TRBJ2-7; D is perhaps TRBD1 (5 bases). The CDR3 contains 11 residues. Trimming stripped 6 bases from V and 4 bases from J, with 10 bases between. CDR1 DFQATT and CDR2 SNEGSKA come from the germline V gene (reference sequence).